The text below deals with one T cell receptor (beta chain). Its antigen is undetermined. This record belongs to a study of T-cell memory formation after mild COVID-19. Study context: Among the donors, TCR clusters were largely specific to each donor.

cDNA libraries for TCR alpha and TCR beta, carrying sample barcodes and UMIs, came from 5'RACE with constant-segment primers. TCRdb recomputed calls from the 5' RACE reads with MiXCR, one row per CDR3 protein. This table has under 250,000 distinct CDR3 sequences, just over 9.5% appearing once. V dropped 2 bases and J dropped 5 bases, with 7 bases sitting between them. The CDR3 runs 13 residues. Looked up from germline, CDR1 is SGHRS and CDR2 is YFSETQ. Study-wide results and caveats: Prior to infection, memory already included some responding clones, suggesting cross-reactive memory joined. Nothing showed for sure that second-wave clones peaking on day 37 were SARS-CoV-2 specific.

The origin of this receptor is a man younger than 35 who had mild COVID-19 (a few samples of this study predate the infection). Cell type and time point are not known. The chain is built from TRBV5-1 and TRBJ1-4; D is uncertain. The sequencing input was PBMCs or a T cell subset sorted from them (not recorded which). The CDR3: CASSFAQNEKLFF. Here the CDR3 DNA reads TGCGCCAGCAGCTTCGCCCAGAATGAAAAACTGTTTTTT. Based on the CDR3 plus reference TRBV5-1 and TRBJ1-4, the full variable domain is KAGVTQTPRYLIKTRGQQVTLSCSPISGHRSVSWYQQTPGQGLQFLFEYFSETQRNKGNFPGRFSGRQFSNSRSEMNVSTLELGDSALYLCASSFAQNEKLFFGSGTQLSVL.